This TCR beta chain was retrieved from a study of cytomegalovirus exposure and HLA in healthy donors (dated by TCRdb to the late 2010s). Context from the whole study: In an earlier analysis of 587 of the donors, 276 Gb of sequence data and 90 million to 120 million unique TCR beta sequences from 180 million or so T cells were reported. An early release covering more than 500 HLA-typed donors comprised about 300 gigabases of sequencing data and approximately 85 million unique TCR sequences. The genetic ancestry cluster associated with self-reported Caucasian donors included 81% of the roughly 400 genotyped donors. The aim of the study was to test whether cataloging public T cell receptors could identify signatures of past pathogen exposure. The study profiled the T cell repertoires of 666 subjects by immunosequencing and related them to cytomegalovirus serostatus. Besides the first cohort of approximately 670 subjects, a separate validation cohort made up of 120 different subjects was used. To predict cytomegalovirus infection status, the study brought together high-throughput TCR immunosequencing, statistical association of individual TCRs with disease status, and machine learning. A later analysis re-examined previously published TCR beta repertoires from about 670 donors and added high-resolution HLA genotyping to investigate patterns of TCR occurrence. Rather than using new phenotypic data, the later analysis identified candidate immune exposures from TCR beta sequences and from how often those sequences occurred across donors. An earlier analysis of 587 of the donors used high-throughput TCR beta sequencing to judge whether each TCR beta V gene segment behaved as functional or pseudogenic. Donor age, sex, ethnicity and CMV serostatus were collected together with the repertoire data. A later genetic analysis took genome-wide SNP genotypes for about three fifths of the roughly 700 donors and used that subset as a discovery cohort. All discovery cohort repertoires had been generated using a single sequencing platform. Both class I and class II loci were covered by HLA typing, at four-digit resolution. Typing coverage varied by locus: 629-630 donors for A, B, C, DRB1 and DQB1; approximately 500 for DQA1; nearly 610 for DPA1; 450 to 480 for DPB1. Because of strong linkage in the cohort, roughly five DR-DQ haplotypes were treated as single units for association and clustering. Across around 400 genotyped donors of the cohort, an average of roughly 200,000 unique TCR beta nucleotide sequences per donor were sequenced, and 15% to 20% of those sequences were non-productive. Results and caveats for the whole study, not just this receptor: Across donors, most TCR sequences were observed very rarely, whereas some public TCRs were present in many individuals. A later analysis reported that several top co-occurrence clusters appeared linked to parvovirus B19, influenza, CMV and Epstein-Barr virus. Strong co-occurrence of HLA alleles, especially DR and DQ, made assigning TCR associations to individual alleles difficult. A further reported finding was that TCR beta sequences accurately predicted the HLA-A and HLA-B alleles for most subjects in the first cohort. Because HLA typing was unavailable for some donors at each locus, only the typed subset was used in association tests. The authors suggested that the approach could potentially be extended to other disease states and immunological phenotypes. Linkage disequilibrium might explain the correlated functional status among segregating V segments, but an unknown experimental factor could not be excluded. The classifier was reported to diagnose cytomegalovirus status with high specificity and sensitivity in both the original and validation cohorts. A total of fewer than 200 TCR beta chains were listed by the study as associated with cytomegalovirus. A cluster of highly shared sequence variants was judged likely to be a technical artifact of the sequencing pipeline. In an earlier analysis of under 600 of the donors, most TCR beta V segments were observed in productive rearrangements about 87% or about 30% of the time, broadly matching IMGT annotations. According to a later analysis, most CMV-associated TCR beta chains appeared to be HLA-restricted, and the HLA associations seemed to be driven largely by CMV exposure. This cohort had only TCR beta chains sequenced, and the lack of alpha or paired-chain data limited which features could be detected. In a later analysis, some 17,000 TCR beta sequences were associated with specific HLA alleles at a false discovery rate of 0.05. In a later analysis, TCR association rates were found to vary across HLA loci, with the most associated TCRs seen for DRB1 alleles and the fewest for HLA-C alleles. Compared with the roughly 670-donor mean, donors in an Asian-associated ancestry cluster had fewer N-insertions in productive TCRs, according to a later genetic analysis. An association between a missense DCLRE1C variant and V-gene and J-gene trimming of TCR beta chains was found in a later genetic analysis and replicated in an independent cohort. CMV serostatus was the only immune exposure information available for the cohort. Three of the identified cytomegalovirus-associated TCR beta chains were confirmed in vitro to be specific for cytomegalovirus antigens. Roughly uniform sequencing depth across donors was assumed in presence/absence analyses, although this assumption may not hold. Compared with equally common non-associated chains, HLA-associated TCR beta chains in a later analysis were more clonally expanded and had lower generation probabilities. Some IMGT-functional V segments, including TRBV6-2 and TRBV6-3, could not be distinguished by the 87-base-pair reads and were therefore excluded. The earlier analysis of around 600 of the donors excluded roughly 17 rarely observed V segments, including chromosome 9 orphons, because counts were too low.

The junction shows trimming of 4 bases on V and 7 bases on J, plus 12 bases between the germline ends. The CDR1 and CDR2 encoded by the germline V gene (reference sequence) are SGHNT and YYREEE. The CDR3 runs 13 residues from the cysteine to the phenylalanine. Of all the DNA, just the CDR3 is kept, 39 bases in frame from base 1. The cohort consisted of hundreds of healthy bone marrow donors. Cohort members were all nominally healthy when sampled, although unrecorded immune exposures were likely present. The donor tested CMV seropositive and was one of the 289 seropositive cohort members. A peripheral blood sample was collected from each donor, and TCR beta sequencing was performed on peripheral blood mononuclear cells. Genomic DNA was extracted from the blood cell samples with the Qiagen DNeasy Blood Extraction Kit. This clone has just a few counts. Its specific antigen is unknown. Per-base qualities were not stored, and no clone one base away is much larger.

Libraries came from the immunoSEQ multiplex PCR assay. For the multiplex PCR, a mixture combining 60 forward primers for TCR Vbeta segments and 13 reverse primers for TCR Jbeta segments was used. The CDR3 region of rearranged TCR beta genes was amplified from genomic DNA with a multiplex PCR assay. The amplified TCR beta libraries were sequenced on the Illumina HiSeq System as 87-base-pair reads. Regarding the original processing steps: A later analysis counted about 80 million unique TCR beta chains across the 550 to 700 repertoires, and roughly 9.9 million of these chains were shared by at least two donors. Raw reads were error-corrected and collapsed into unique sequences by a nearest-neighbor algorithm in which closely related sequences were merged to remove PCR and sequencing errors. Alignment of CDR3 sequences to IMGT reference sequences was used to assign V, D and J gene segments. For a sequence to be retained, a match of at least six nucleotides was required to both a V gene segment and a J gene segment. A rearrangement was called productive if the CDR3 had no stop codons and remained in frame with V and J, and every other rearrangement was called non-productive. Following IMGT convention, CDR3 was defined as the stretch from the second conserved V-encoded cysteine up to the conserved J-encoded phenylalanine. Sequences without an unambiguous match to a single V gene segment were excluded from the earlier analysis of 450 to 650 of the donors. In an earlier analysis of approximately 560 of the donors, a V segment was called functional when productive rearrangements were above 56.7%, and segregating when the standard deviation between donors exceeded 5%. A statistical classification framework was built to diagnose cytomegalovirus status from the catalog of TCR beta chain sequences. In a later analysis, V and J genes were assigned by comparing TCR nucleotide sequences against IMGT/GENE-DB human TR gene sequences. In a later analysis, CDR3 sequences and most-parsimonious VDJ recombination scenarios were assigned using the TCRdist pipeline. A later analysis defined each TCR beta chain by its CDR3 amino acid sequence plus V-gene family, and excluded reads lacking a unique V-gene family. As a way to deal with suspected cross-contamination and a sequencing artifact, a later analysis dropped roughly 600 nucleotide sequences that were highly shared and had low generation probability. In a later analysis, a clonal expansion index for each public chain was calculated from normalized within-repertoire ranks of inferred template counts. In a later analysis, generation probabilities were computed using a VDJ recombination model fitted to out-of-frame rearrangements, and the results were checked against IGoR. Hypergeometric tests were used in a later analysis to score TCR-TCR, TCR-HLA and TCR-CMV co-occurrence, with a repertoire-size bias correction applied to the TCR pairs. False discovery rates were estimated in a later analysis by permuting HLA or CMV assignments 20 times. In a later analysis, co-occurring TCRs were grouped with DBSCAN, and TCRdist sequence similarity was added when clustering was performed within HLA-allele-positive subsets. Repertoires with fewer than 30,000 or more than 120,000 public chains were left out of co-occurrence clustering, as were five repertoires with anomalous nucleotide sharing. Not all clones reach the TCRdb copy of this immuneACCESS table, which keeps in-frame sequences only. Checked studies attribute under half of the gap to unresolved V genes and leave the rest unexplained. From that table come the V and J calls and clone size; the DNA was used to work out D and trimming. Counted in this sample were some 150,000 clones; around three quarters of them appeared once. Together, the top ten hold 6.5% to 8% of the sample.

The receptor's source is a woman in her thirties or forties in good health and CMV-seropositive. The sequencing input was PBMCs. Rearrangement joined TRBV5-4 to TRBJ2-1; the D gene cannot be resolved reliably. The CDR3: CASSPDRRNEQFF. The sequenced DNA is TGTGCCAGCAGCCCCGACCGCAGGAATGAGCAGTTCTTC. With the rest looked up from the reference TRBV5-4 and TRBJ2-1 genes rather than sequenced, the full variable domain is ETGVTQSPTHLIKTRGQQVTLRCSSQSGHNTVSWYQQALGQGPQFIFQYYREEENGRGNFPPRFSGLQFPNYSSELNVNALELDDSALYLCASSPDRRNEQFFGPGTRLTVL.